These 19 T cell receptor beta chains came from one sample sequenced in a study of CD8+CD57+ T cells in acquired aplastic anemia. By flow cytometry, patients selected for sequencing had shown an expansion of CD8+CD57+ cells. Profiles of TCR beta VDJ and CDR3 were generated from a genomic DNA template. From the reads, TCRdb called clonotypes with MiXCR, one entry per CDR3 protein. The sample gives a few hundred thousand distinct CDR3 sequences, around a third of which show up once; around 0.82% is in the top ten. The sample consisted of sorted CD4+, CD8+, or CD8+CD57+ T cells (not recorded which) from PBMCs. The receptors were gathered from a human donor with aplastic anemia.

This clonotype was observed at least ten times. This sequence joins TRBV7-3 and TRBJ1-1; tentatively, D is TRBD1 (6 bases). This CDR3 comprises 13 residues. The V and J ends lost 0 bases and 7 bases respectively, with 9 bases between them. The germline CDR1 and CDR2 sequences are SGHTA and FQGTGA. CDR3 DNA sequence: TGTGCCAGCAGCTTAACGGGACAAAATGAAGCTTTCTTT. It is translated as CASSLTGQNEAFF.

The chain joins TRBV20-1 to TRBJ2-7, with D perhaps matching TRBD2 (5 bases). CDR1 DFQATT and CDR2 SNEGSKA come from the germline V gene (reference sequence). Deletions cut 6 bases from V and 0 bases from J, with 15 bases between. The CDR3 runs 14 residues. CDR3 sequence (DNA): TGCAGTGCCCCCACGCGGGTCGTCTCCTACGAGCAGTACTTC. Translating gives CSAPTRVVSYEQYF.

The CDR3 bases are TGTGCCAGCAGCTTGCCCTCCGGGAGATACTACGAGCAGTACTTC. As protein: CASSLPSGRYYEQYF. This chain connects TRBV5-6 to TRBJ2-7, with D tentatively TRBD2 (6 bases). The germline V gene has CDR1 SGHDT and CDR2 YYEEEE. V lost 1 base to trimming and J lost 3 bases, with 14 bases between them. The CDR3 is 15 amino acids. The whole variable domain, filled in from reference TRBV5-6 and TRBJ2-7, reads DAGVTQSPTHLIKTRGQQVTLRCSPKSGHDTVSWYQQALGQGPQFIFQYYEEEERQRGNFPDRFSGHQFPNYSSELNVNALLLGDSALYLCASSLPSGRYYEQYFGPGTRLTVT.

J is TRBJ1-5 and V is TRBV2, with D maybe TRBD1 (5 bases). CDR3 length: 14 amino acids. Germline V gene lookup returns CDR1 SNHLY and CDR2 FYNNEI. V was shortened by 7 bases and J by 0 bases, with 10 bases between the two germline ends. DNA of the CDR3: TGTGCCAGCATGGCAGGGACTAGCAATCAGCCCCAGCATTTT. The encoded protein is CASMAGTSNQPQHF.

The genes are TRBV20-1 and TRBJ1-3; maybe TRBD1 (6 bases). The ends were cut back, 5 bases at V and 4 bases at J, with 12 bases in the middle. This CDR3 has 13 amino acids. Germline V gene sequence: CDR1 DFQATT, CDR2 SNEGSKA (reference sequence). Written as DNA, the CDR3 is TGCAGTGCTTGGGGGCAAGCGGGAAACACCATATATTTT. Translation gives CSAWGQAGNTIYF.

There are a few counts of this clonotype. The CDR3 DNA sequence: TGCGCCAGCAGCTTGGCACCGGTTCAGGCCAATGAGCAGTTCTTC. Translating gives CASSLAPVQANEQFF. The chain is built from TRBV5-1 and TRBJ2-1, with unresolved D. The germline CDR1 and CDR2 sequences are SGHRS and YFSETQ. Trimming pared 0 bases from V and 6 bases from J, leaving 13 bases between. There are 15 residues in the CDR3.

This chain joins TRBV4-3 and TRBJ2-5, with D perhaps TRBD2 (6 bases). V lost 3 bases to trimming and J lost 5 bases, with 16 bases between them. This CDR3 is 15 amino acids long. Per the germline V gene, CDR1 is LGHNA and CDR2 is YSLEER. For the CDR3, the DNA is TGCGCCAGCAGCCAGACGGGAGACGACAGCGAGACCCAGTACTTC. It specifies CASSQTGDDSETQYF.

At least ten counts were recorded for this clonotype. The chain carries TRBV7-2 and TRBJ1-6; tentative D call: TRBD1 (5 bases). V lost 5 bases and J 6 bases, leaving 11 bases between the germline ends. Per the germline V gene, CDR1 is SGHTA and CDR2 is FQGNSA. The CDR3 runs 14 residues. The CDR3 region is CASSPTGGNSPLHF. As DNA, the CDR3 is TGTGCCAGCAGCCCCACTGGGGGTAATTCACCCCTCCACTTT.

Concerning this clonotype: With a much larger clone just one base away, this may be a read error. The chain joins TRBV10-3 to TRBJ2-6, with D perhaps TRBD1 (5 bases). The CDR3 is 14 residues long. Germline V gene lookup returns CDR1 ENHRY and CDR2 SYGVKD. The CDR3 protein is CATHEPSGANALTF. The DNA of the CDR3 is TGTGCCACCCATGAGCCCTCTGGGGCCAACGCCCTGACTTTC.

This clonotype came up many times. The J gene is TRBJ2-3, the V gene TRBV20-1; 7 bases fit TRBD2. Germline lookup yields CDR1 DFQATT and CDR2 SNEGSKA (reference sequence). The CDR3 runs to 12 residues. The V gene end was trimmed by 5 bases and the J gene end by 5 bases; junction bases not matched to a gene: 4. The DNA for the CDR3 is TGCAGTGCTGCGGGAGTGGTAGATACGCAGTATTTT. Protein: CSAAGVVDTQYF.

The table lists this clonotype with many counts. The V gene is TRBV20-1, the J gene TRBJ2-7; D remains ambiguous. This CDR3 comprises 11 residues. V lost 3 bases and J lost 5, with 8 bases in between. Germline V lookup: CDR1 DFQATT, CDR2 SNEGSKA (reference sequence). The CDR3 reads CSASSLNEQYF. CDR3 bases: TGCAGTGCTAGCTCGCTTAACGAGCAGTACTTC.

The CDR3 DNA reads as TGTGCCAGCAGCTCAAGCCATAGCGGGGGCTCCTACGGGCGGTACTTC. Translated: CASSSSHSGGSYGRYF. V is TRBV5-5 and J is TRBJ2-7; 9 nucleotides line up with TRBD2. This CDR3 spans 16 amino acids. Germline V gene sequence: CDR1 SGHKS, CDR2 YYEKEE (reference sequence). V lost 3 bases and J lost 12; bases outside the gene matches: 19.

The chain joins TRBV7-8 to TRBJ2-4; TRBD1 is a possible D gene (5 bases). This CDR3 contains 13 residues. V lost 9 bases to trimming and J lost 6 bases, with 15 bases between them. Germline assignment: CDR1 SGHVS and CDR2 FQNEAQ. CDR3: CASRSNRLNIQYF. CDR3 in DNA: TGTGCCAGTCGATCGAACAGGTTAAACATTCAGTACTTC.

The rearrangement uses TRBV14 and TRBJ2-7, with unresolved D. V lost 0 bases and J lost 5, with 23 bases in between. The CDR3 totals 18 residues. Germline V gene sequence: CDR1 SGHDN, CDR2 FVKESK. The CDR3 here is CASSQEEARARSFDEQYF. In nucleotides, the CDR3 is TGTGCCAGCAGCCAAGAGGAAGCCCGGGCTCGAAGCTTTGACGAGCAGTACTTC.

The chain uses TRBV5-4 and TRBJ2-1; 9 bases agree with TRBD2. Germline V gene sequence: CDR1 SGHNT, CDR2 YYREEE (reference sequence). The CDR3 has 16 amino acids. Trimming at V came to 0 bases and at J to 5 bases, leaving 6 bases not matched to a gene. CDR3 bases: TGTGCCAGCAGCTTGGAGGGCGGGAGGGCCCACAATGAGCAGTTCTTC. Amino acids: CASSLEGGRAHNEQFF.

For this clonotype: The junction shows a germline mismatch at one end, possibly a read error. The chain links TRBV10-3 to TRBJ1-2; 8 nucleotides align to TRBD1. Germline CDR1 reads ENHRY; CDR2 reads SYGVKD. The CDR3 is made up of 15 amino acids. For the CDR3, the DNA is TGTGCCAGCAGTTACCCGGGACAGGTTAACTATGGCTACACCTTC. It codes for CASSYPGQVNYGYTF.

This clonotype appeared many times. The chain combines TRBV7-2 with TRBJ2-7; 8 bases agree with TRBD2. The germline V gene has CDR1 SGHTA and CDR2 FQGNSA. The CDR3 is made up of 15 amino acids. Trimming cost V 3 bases and J 1 base; bases outside gene matches: 5. The CDR3 here is CASSFLLAVSYEQYF. CDR3 DNA: TGTGCCAGCAGCTTTCTACTAGCGGTTTCCTACGAGCAGTACTTC.

Here the CDR3 reads CASITRGGYEQYF. In nucleotides, the CDR3 is TGTGCCAGCATTACTCGCGGGGGCTACGAGCAGTACTTC. This rearrangement joins TRBV28 to TRBJ2-7, with 7 bases lining up with TRBD2. The trim removed 7 bases at V and 3 bases at J, leaving 6 bases unmatched. This CDR3 spans 13 amino acids. Germline V gene lookup returns CDR1 MDHEN and CDR2 SYDVKM.

In this sample, this clonotype turned up many times. This chain links TRBV2 with TRBJ1-1; TRBD1 agrees at 7 bases. V shed 5 bases and J 2 bases; nucleotides not matched to a gene: 2. Germline values: CDR1 SNHLY, CDR2 FYNNEI. The CDR3 length is 13 residues. The CDR3 region has the DNA TGTGCCAGCAGTAACAGGGGAAACACTGAAGCTTTCTTT. This gives the protein CASSNRGNTEAFF. Looking up the rest from reference TRBV2 and TRBJ1-1 gives the full variable domain: EPEVTQTPSHQVTQMGQEVILRCVPISNHLYFYWYRQILGQKVEFLVSFYNNEISEKSEIFDDQFSVERPDGSNFTLKIRSTKLEDSAMYFCASSNRGNTEAFFGQGTRLTVV.